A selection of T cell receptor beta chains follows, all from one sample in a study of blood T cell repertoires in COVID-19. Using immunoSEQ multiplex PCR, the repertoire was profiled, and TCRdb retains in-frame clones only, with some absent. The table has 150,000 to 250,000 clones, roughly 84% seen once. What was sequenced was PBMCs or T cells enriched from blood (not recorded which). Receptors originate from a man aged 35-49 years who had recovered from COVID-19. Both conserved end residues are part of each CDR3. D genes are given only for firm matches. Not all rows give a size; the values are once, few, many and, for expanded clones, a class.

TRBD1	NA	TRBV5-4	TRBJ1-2	CASSLSVGRGVPRLNYTF
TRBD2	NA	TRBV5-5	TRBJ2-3	CASSPGTSGADTQYF
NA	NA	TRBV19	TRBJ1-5	CASNRGNSNQPQHF
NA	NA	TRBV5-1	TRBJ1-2	CASSLGQEGLYGYTF
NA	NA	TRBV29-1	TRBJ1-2	CSVRDTLYGYTF
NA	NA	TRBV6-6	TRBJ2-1	CASSYREVDEQFF
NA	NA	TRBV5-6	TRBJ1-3	CASSLGRSVNTIYF
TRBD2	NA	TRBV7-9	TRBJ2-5	CASSPNLAGVETQYF
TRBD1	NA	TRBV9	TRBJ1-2	CASSSDPQGEYGYTF
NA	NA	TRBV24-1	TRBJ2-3	CATSDFSDTQYF
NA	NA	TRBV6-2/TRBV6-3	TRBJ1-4	CASSPVDEKLFF
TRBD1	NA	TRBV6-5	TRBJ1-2	CASNIQGAPHDGYTF
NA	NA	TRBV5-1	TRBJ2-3	CASSSMTSTDTQYF
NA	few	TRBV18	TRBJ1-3	CASSPSRDRGNTIYF
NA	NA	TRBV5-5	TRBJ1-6	CASSRDGAEITYSPLHF
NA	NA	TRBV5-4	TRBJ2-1	CASSLSFSSYNEQFF
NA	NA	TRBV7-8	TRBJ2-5	CASSLPRIGVQETQYF
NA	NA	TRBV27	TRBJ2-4	CASSPRQFTSAKNIQYF
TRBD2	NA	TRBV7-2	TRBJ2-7	CASSFDRTSGGNEQYF
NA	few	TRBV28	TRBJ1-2	CASSLTASYGYTF
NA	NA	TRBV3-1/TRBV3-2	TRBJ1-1	CASSHSGKMNTEAFF
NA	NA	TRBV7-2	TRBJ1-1	CASRIGLRTEAFF
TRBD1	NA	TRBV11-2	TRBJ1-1	CASSLGQGNTEAFF
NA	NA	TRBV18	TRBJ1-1	CASAGLITEAFF
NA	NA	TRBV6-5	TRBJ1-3	CASSRTKGGNTIYF
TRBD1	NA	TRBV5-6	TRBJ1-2	CASSQIMGQGDYGYTF
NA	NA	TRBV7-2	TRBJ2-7	CASSLGGGGVSSYEQYF
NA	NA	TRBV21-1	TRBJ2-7	CASSKAETEAYEQYF
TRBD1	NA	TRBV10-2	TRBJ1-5	CASSDPGQGIFQPQHF
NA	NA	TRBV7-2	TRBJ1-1	CASTRGQTTNTEAFF
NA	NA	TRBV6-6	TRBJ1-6	CASSLQQGYNSPLHF
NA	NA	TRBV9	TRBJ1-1	CASSVAGKQGNTEAFF
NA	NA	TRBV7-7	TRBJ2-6	CASSLQEESNVLTF
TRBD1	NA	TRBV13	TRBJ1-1	CASSPGTGAMNTEAFF
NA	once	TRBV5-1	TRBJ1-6	CASSLALGGSRSSYNSPLHF
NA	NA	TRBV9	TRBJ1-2	CASSVPGRGGYTF
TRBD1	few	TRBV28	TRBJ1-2	CASIQGATNYGYTF
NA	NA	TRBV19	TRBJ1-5	CASTSRRGLGQPQHF
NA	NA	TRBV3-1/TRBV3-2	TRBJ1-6	CASSPNQGTGSPLHF
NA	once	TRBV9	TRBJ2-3	CASSVDQLLADTQYF
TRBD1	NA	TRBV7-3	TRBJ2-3	CASSSGQGLSTDTQYF
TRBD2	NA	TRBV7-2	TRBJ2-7	CASSSRLAGGPPYF
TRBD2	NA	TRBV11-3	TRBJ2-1	CASSLTSGAAYNEQFF
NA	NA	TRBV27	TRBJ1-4	CASSIRTPVNEKLFF
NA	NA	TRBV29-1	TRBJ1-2	CSVGQINYGYTF
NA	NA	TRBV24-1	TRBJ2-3	CATSDLGRGTSTDTQYF
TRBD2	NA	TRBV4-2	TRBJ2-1	CASSHAAGDTYNEQFF
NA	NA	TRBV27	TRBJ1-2	CASANRGTNYGYTF
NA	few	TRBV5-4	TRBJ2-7	CASSLMSQEQYF
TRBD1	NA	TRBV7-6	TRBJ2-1	CASSLSRDRVVYNEQFF
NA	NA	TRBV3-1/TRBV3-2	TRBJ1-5	CASSQGFQDQPQHF
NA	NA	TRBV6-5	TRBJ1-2	CASLFTGARGYTF
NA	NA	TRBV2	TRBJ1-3	CASSVETAGNTIYF